What follows is one TCR beta chain and its context. Germline-derived CDR1 and CDR2 are MGHRA and YSYEKL. There are 14 residues in the CDR3. Trimming at V came to 7 bases and at J to 2 bases, leaving 6 bases not matched to a gene. PCR was performed using 60 Vbeta and 13 Jbeta primers. Here immunoSEQ multiplex PCR was the method, and the copy in TCRdb shows in-frame clones only, minus some. In the table there are 150,000 to 200,000 clones, roughly 73% of which are singletons. The data were taken from a study of cytomegalovirus exposure and HLA in healthy donors. Sequenced material: PBMCs. The gene calls are TRBV4-1 and TRBJ2-3; 7 positions match TRBD2. This TCR was recovered from a woman in her twenties or thirties in good health and CMV-seronegative. This CDR3 is CASIAGEYTDTQYF. The CDR3 region has the DNA TGCGCCAGCATTGCGGGGGAATACACAGATACGCAGTATTTT.